Shown below are 28 T cell receptor beta chains from a single sample sequenced in a study of T-cell memory formation after mild COVID-19. TCRdb reanalysed the 5' RACE reads using MiXCR and keeps one entry per CDR3 protein. The repertoire holds approximately 400,000 distinct CDR3 sequences, 18% seen once, with around a fifth in the top ten. Material: PBMCs or a T cell subset sorted from them (not recorded which). These receptor sequences come from a man younger than 30 who had mild COVID-19 (a few samples of this study predate the infection). Cell type and time point are not known.

This clonotype was seen more than once but under ten times. The CDR3 coding sequence is TGTGCCAGCAGCTTATGGACAGACGATGGCTACACCTTC. It is translated as CASSLWTDDGYTF. The J gene is TRBJ1-2, the V gene TRBV7-9; possible D gene TRBD1, 6 bases. The germline V gene encodes CDR1 SEHNR and CDR2 FQNEAQ (reference sequence). This CDR3 has 13 residues. V lost 2 bases to trimming and J lost 6 bases, with 10 bases between them.

This clonotype was counted between two and nine times. This chain connects TRBV5-1 to TRBJ2-3; 9 nucleotides agree with TRBD1. After removal of 7 bases from V and 2 bases from J, the junction contained 5 bases not matched to a gene. The germline gives CDR1 SGHRS, CDR2 YFSETQ. The CDR3 consists of 14 residues. This CDR3 reads CASYRDRATDTQYF. The CDR3 coding sequence is TGCGCCAGCTACCGGGACAGGGCCACAGATACGCAGTATTTT. The full variable domain, completed using reference TRBV5-1 and TRBJ2-3, is KAGVTQTPRYLIKTRGQQVTLSCSPISGHRSVSWYQQTPGQGLQFLFEYFSETQRNKGNFPGRFSGRQFSNSRSEMNVSTLELGDSALYLCASYRDRATDTQYFGPGTRLTVL.

The table lists this clonotype with many counts. The rearrangement uses TRBV27 and TRBJ1-2; TRBD1 matches at 8 bases. CDR3 length: 13 amino acids. Germline CDR1 MNHEY, CDR2 SMNVEV (reference sequence). V lost 8 bases to trimming and J lost 6 bases; unmatched junction nucleotides: 8. For the CDR3, the DNA is TGTGCCAGCGCAGGGGGCGCCGGGAATGGCTACACCTTC. This sequence encodes CASAGGAGNGYTF.

The V call is TRBV6-1, the J call TRBJ1-5; TRBD1 agrees at 7 bases. Germline V CDR1 and CDR2: MNHNS, SASEGT. The CDR3 spans 16 residues. V lost 2 bases and J lost 4; bases outside the gene matches: 8. The CDR3 bases are TGTGCCAGCAGTGAATGGCACAGGGGACCGAATCAGCCCCAGCATTTT. Translated, it gives CASSEWHRGPNQPQHF.

The chain couples TRBV20-1 to TRBJ2-7, with D perhaps matching TRBD2 (5 bases). CDR3 size: 14 residues. Germline values: CDR1 DFQATT, CDR2 SNEGSKA (reference sequence). Trimming cost V 6 bases and J 0 bases, with 15 bases left between them. CDR3 in DNA: TGCAGTGCCCGGCACCGGGAAAGCTCCTACGAGCAGTACGTC. Translation gives CSARHRESSYEQYV.

This clonotype was counted at least ten times. The J gene is TRBJ1-4, the V gene TRBV20-1; TRBD1 matches at 11 bases. Germline V CDR1 and CDR2: DFQATT, SNEGSKA (reference sequence). This CDR3 region has 13 residues. V shed 6 bases, J shed 7 bases, and the junction held 4 bases outside the gene matches. The CDR3 coding sequence is TGCAGTGCCCCCGGGACAGGGGGTGAAAAACTGTTTTTT. It is translated as CSAPGTGGEKLFF.

This rearrangement joins TRBV5-6 to TRBJ2-1; 11 positions agree with TRBD2. Germline values: CDR1 SGHDT, CDR2 YYEEEE. The CDR3 spans 16 residues. The J segment lost 9 bases and the V segment lost 6 bases, leaving 14 bases of the junction unmatched. CDR3 coding DNA: TGTGCCAGCACCCCGTCCCTAGCGGGGGGTTTTGGTGAGCAGTTCTTC. Protein sequence: CASTPSLAGGFGEQFF.

The chain carries TRBV4-1 and TRBJ2-5; no clear D. V lost 2 bases and J lost 4, with 17 bases in between. CDR1 and CDR2 from the germline V gene are MGHRA and YSYEKL. There are 16 residues in the CDR3. Written as DNA, the CDR3 is TGCGCCAGCAGCCAACAGTACAACGGGCTAAGAGAGACCCAGTACTTC. Translated, it gives CASSQQYNGLRETQYF.

This clonotype occurred many times. The chain couples TRBV7-2 to TRBJ2-3, with 11 bases identical to TRBD2. The V gene end was trimmed by 2 bases and the J gene end by 6 bases; junction bases not matched to a gene: 7. The CDR3 sequence is 16 residues long. Germline CDR1 SGHTA, CDR2 FQGNSA. In DNA, the CDR3 is TGTGCCAGCAGCTTAACTAGCGGGGGACCCGCTGATACGCAGTATTTT. This translates into CASSLTSGGPADTQYF.

This chain links TRBV6-6 with TRBJ2-7, with 9 bases aligning to TRBD1. This CDR3 contains 15 residues. V trimming: 6 bases; J trimming: 1 base; junction bases outside the gene matches: 7. The germline gives CDR1 MNHNY, CDR2 SVGAGI (reference sequence). CDR3 in amino acids: CASSHPGQGSYEQYF. CDR3 bases: TGTGCCAGCAGCCACCCGGGACAGGGATCCTACGAGCAGTACTTC.

V gene TRBV7-2 combines with J gene TRBJ1-6; TRBD1 might be the D (5 bases). Germline loops: CDR1 SGHTA, CDR2 FQGNSA. With 3 bases removed from V and 2 bases from J, the gap between germline ends came to 8 bases. This CDR3 is built from 15 residues. CDR3 sequence (DNA): TGTGCCAGCAGCTTGGGGGTAACCTATAATTCACCCCTCCACTTT. Its protein is CASSLGVTYNSPLHF.

The gene calls are TRBV12-3 or TRBV12-4 and TRBJ1-5, with TRBD1 as a possible D gene (6 bases). Trimming pared 5 bases from V and 6 bases from J, leaving 11 bases between. The CDR3 has 13 amino acids. This chain's CDR3 is CASSGTGSQPQHF. Here the CDR3 DNA reads TGTGCCAGCAGTGGTACAGGGAGTCAGCCCCAGCATTTT.

This clonotype was counted many times. The chain recombines TRBV7-2 with TRBJ2-1, with D unclear. The CDR3 consists of 14 residues. CDR1 is SGHTA, CDR2 FQGNSA, per germline. The V end was cut by 5 bases, the J end by 0 bases, with 8 bases between. The CDR3 DNA sequence: TGTGCCAGCAGCCCGCCGGGCTCCTACAATGAGCAGTTCTTC. Translated, it gives CASSPPGSYNEQFF.

CDR3: CASSFGIRTQYF. The CDR3 DNA reads TGTGCCAGCAGTTTTGGGATCAGGACCCAGTACTTC. This chain uses TRBV12-3 or TRBV12-4 with TRBJ2-5; D is unresolved. This CDR3 is 12 amino acids long. The V gene lost 3 bases and the J gene lost 7 bases, with 9 bases spanning the gap.

This chain connects TRBV11-2 to TRBJ2-3, with 8 bases that match TRBD2. The CDR3 contains 15 residues. V lost 6 bases and J lost 8; bases outside the gene matches: 13. The germline V gene encodes CDR1 SGHAT and CDR2 FQNNGV. CDR3 sequence (DNA): TGTGCCAGCAGTGGGGTAGCGGGGACCCTGGGTACGCAGTATTTT. Translating it yields CASSGVAGTLGTQYF. The variable domain in full, completed from reference TRBV11-2 and TRBJ2-3, reads EAGVAQSPRYKIIEKRQSVAFWCNPISGHATLYWYQQILGQGPKLLIQFQNNGVVDDSQLPKDRFSAERLKGVDSTLKIQPAKLEDSAVYLCASSGVAGTLGTQYFGPGTRLTVL.

The gene calls are TRBV3-1 and TRBJ2-2, with D hard to call. Between the trimmed V and J ends, which lost 7 bases and 5 bases, there was a span of 14 bases. Germline V CDR1 and CDR2: LGHDT, YNNKEL (reference sequence). The CDR3 is 14 residues long. The CDR3 loop is CASTAELETGELFF. CDR3 coding DNA: TGTGCCAGCACGGCCGAGCTAGAAACCGGGGAGCTGTTTTTT. Supplemented by reference TRBV3-1 and TRBJ2-2, the full variable domain reads DTAVSQTPKYLVTQMGNDKSIKCEQNLGHDTMYWYKQDSKKFLKIMFSYNNKELIINETVPNRFSPKSPDKAHLNLHINSLELGDSAVYFCASTAELETGELFFGEGSRLTVL.

The chain recombines TRBV9 with TRBJ2-1; D not certain. The V gene lost 0 bases and the J gene lost 9 bases, with 10 bases spanning the gap. Germline lookup yields CDR1 SGDLS and CDR2 YYNGEE. CDR3 length: 13 residues. In DNA, the CDR3 is TGTGCCAGCAGCGTAGTCGGTAGCACTGAGCAGTTCTTC. Its protein product is CASSVVGSTEQFF.

The V and J genes are TRBV6-6 and TRBJ1-1; D is unresolved. Germline CDR1 reads MNHNY; CDR2 reads SVGAGI (reference sequence). This CDR3 contains 16 residues. Trimming removed 2 bases at V and 1 base at J, with 14 bases between. The CDR3 DNA reads as TGTGCCAGCAGTTACGCCTGGGCAGTGGAGAACACTGAAGCTTTCTTT. This encodes CASSYAWAVENTEAFF.

In its sample, this clonotype was seen a few times. CDR3 sequence: CASSWPGEQYF. The CDR3 nucleotides are TGTGCCAGCAGCTGGCCGGGCGAGCAGTACTTC. V usage is TRBV7-9 and J usage is TRBJ2-7, with D unclear. Germline V gives CDR1 SEHNR, CDR2 FQNEAQ (reference sequence). This CDR3 spans 11 amino acids. Trimming took off 4 bases at V and 6 bases at J, with 7 bases between the two ends.

The chain recombines TRBV5-6 with TRBJ2-7; perhaps TRBD1 as D (6 bases). The CDR3 has 13 amino acids. CDR1 is SGHDT, CDR2 YYEEEE, per germline. V was trimmed by 2 bases and J by 7 bases, leaving 13 bases between them. The CDR3 sequence: CASSLMGAREQYV. As DNA, the CDR3 is TGTGCCAGCAGCTTAATGGGGGCGCGGGAGCAGTACGTC.

This clonotype occurred a few times. This sequence joins TRBV24-1 and TRBJ2-1; 7 bases agree with TRBD2. Trimming at V came to 2 bases and at J to 4 bases, leaving 7 bases not matched to a gene. The CDR3 consists of 16 residues. Germline V CDR1 and CDR2: KGHDR, SFDVKD. The CDR3 DNA reads TGTGCCACCAGTGATTCTTCCGGGGAGGGATACAATGAGCAGTTCTTC. Encoded protein: CATSDSSGEGYNEQFF.

This clonotype was detected only a few times. The rearrangement uses TRBV7-3 and TRBJ1-6; the match to TRBD1 covers 8 bases. The CDR3 loop spans 14 amino acids. Germline assignment: CDR1 SGHTA and CDR2 FQGTGA. With 9 bases clipped from V and 9 bases from J, the junction kept 10 bases outside the gene matches. The CDR3 sequence: CASAEQGVTSPLHF. The CDR3 DNA sequence: TGTGCCAGTGCAGAACAGGGGGTCACTTCACCCCTCCACTTT.

The V call is TRBV7-2, the J call TRBJ2-3, with 8 bases matching TRBD2. V dropped 5 bases and J dropped 0; count of bases not matched to a gene: 10. CDR1 SGHTA and CDR2 FQGNSA come from the germline V gene. This CDR3 comprises 17 residues. The CDR3 DNA is TGTGCCAGCAGCGCGGGGGGCCGCGGGCCTAGCACAGATACGCAGTATTTT. This translates into CASSAGGRGPSTDTQYF. Full variable domain (outside the CDR3, taken from reference TRBV7-2 and TRBJ2-3): GAGVSQSPSNKVTEKGKDVELRCDPISGHTALYWYRQSLGQGLEFLIYFQGNSAPDKSGLPSDRFSAERTGGSVSTLTIQRTQQEDSAVYLCASSAGGRGPSTDTQYFGPGTRLTVL.

The genes are TRBV2 and TRBJ2-2; D gene unclear. Germline values: CDR1 SNHLY, CDR2 FYNNEI. With 4 bases removed from V and 7 bases from J, the gap between germline ends came to 4 bases. This CDR3 is 11 amino acids long. CDR3 sequence reads: CASSGDGELFF. CDR3 bases: TGTGCCAGCAGTGGGGACGGGGAGCTGTTTTTT.

This clonotype occurred a few times. This sequence joins TRBV15 and TRBJ1-2, with D perhaps matching TRBD1 (5 bases). V was cut by 8 bases and J by 8 bases, with 12 bases left in between. Germline CDR1 LNHNV, CDR2 YYDKDF (reference sequence). There are 11 residues in the CDR3. CDR3 amino acids: CATYGASGYTF. For the CDR3, the DNA is TGTGCCACCTACGGGGCAAGCGGCTACACCTTC.

The chain is built from TRBV5-4 and TRBJ2-1, with D unresolved. The CDR3 runs to 13 residues. The V and J ends lost 4 bases and 8 bases respectively, with 13 bases between them. Germline lookup yields CDR1 SGHNT and CDR2 YYREEE (reference sequence). The CDR3 spells CASSLGPSYEQFF. CDR3 nucleotides: TGTGCCAGCAGCCTAGGCCCGTCCTATGAGCAGTTCTTC. The whole variable domain, filled in from reference TRBV5-4 and TRBJ2-1, reads ETGVTQSPTHLIKTRGQQVTLRCSSQSGHNTVSWYQQALGQGPQFIFQYYREEENGRGNFPPRFSGLQFPNYSSELNVNALELDDSALYLCASSLGPSYEQFFGPGTRLTVL.

The V call is TRBV3-1, the J call TRBJ2-3; 8 nucleotides align to TRBD2. Unmatched junction bases numbered 10, after V lost 0 bases and J lost 2 bases. Germline CDR1 LGHDT, CDR2 YNNKEL (reference sequence). CDR3 size: 18 residues. CDR3 sequence (DNA): TGTGCCAGCAGCCAAGAAACTGGGCTAGCGGGTATCACAGATACGCAGTATTTT. This codes for CASSQETGLAGITDTQYF.

This clonotype was counted only a few times. This chain links TRBV4-1 with TRBJ1-5, with D maybe TRBD1 (6 bases). V lost 2 bases, J lost 9 bases, and 14 bases lay in between. The germline V gene encodes CDR1 MGHRA and CDR2 YSYEKL. This CDR3 has 14 residues. The CDR3 nucleotides are TGCGCCAGCAGCCAAAAGGGGGGTGGGCCGCCCCAGCATTTT. It translates to CASSQKGGGPPQHF.